A selection of T cell receptor beta chains follows, all from one sample in a study of control samples from healthy donors and cancer patients. Measured with immunoSEQ multiplex PCR; TCRdb has only the in-frame clones, and not every one. The profile shows about 170,000 clones, approximately 92% of them singletons. The sequenced sample was blood. The receptor source for this set is a woman aged 60-75 years in good health. The CDR3 runs from the conserved cysteine through the conserved F or W. Fields, in order: clone size, V gene, D gene, CDR3 protein. A D gene is named only where the DNA matches it firmly. The size of a clone is reported for some rows only, either as once, few or many, or as a class for expanded clones.

clone size: once
V gene: TRBV11-2
D gene: .
CDR3 protein: CASSLADTGSYNEQFF

clone size: .
V gene: TRBV12-3/TRBV12-4
D gene: TRBD1
CDR3 protein: CASRDQGGTEAFF

clone size: .
V gene: TRBV28
D gene: TRBD1
CDR3 protein: CASSSTGVGYGYTF

clone size: .
V gene: TRBV9
D gene: TRBD2
CDR3 protein: CASSVALSRLAGVSSDTQYF

clone size: .
V gene: TRBV7-3
D gene: .
CDR3 protein: CASSLAGWNTEAFF

clone size: .
V gene: TRBV7-2
D gene: TRBD1
CDR3 protein: CASSQDRGTTYEQYF

clone size: once
V gene: TRBV13
D gene: .
CDR3 protein: CASSPNLDTQYF

clone size: .
V gene: TRBV10-2
D gene: .
CDR3 protein: CASSDNRINTEAFF

clone size: .
V gene: TRBV6-6
D gene: .
CDR3 protein: CASSYHGQWAEKLFF

clone size: .
V gene: TRBV5-1
D gene: .
CDR3 protein: CASSLEPSSGNTIYF

clone size: few
V gene: TRBV2
D gene: .
CDR3 protein: CASSFLRGYGYTF

clone size: .
V gene: TRBV7-9
D gene: TRBD2
CDR3 protein: CASSYLSGAEETQYF